One sample yielded the 9 T cell receptor beta chains listed below, sequenced in a study of molecular identifiers for immune sequencing clone quantification. Using its own MiXCR run on the PCR reads, TCRdb lists one record per CDR3 protein. The table has fewer than 45,000 distinct CDR3 sequences, approximately 22% seen once. The sequenced sample consisted of naive CD8+ T cells from blood, with Jurkat cell RNA spiked in. Described subset: FACS-sorted CD8+CD4-CCR7+CD45RA+ naive T cells. Source of these receptors: a human donor in good health. Some libraries in this study had Jurkat cell RNA spiked in.

This clonotype is a singleton in its sample. The chain links TRBV4-3 to TRBJ2-2; D not certain. CDR3 length: 15 amino acids. V lost 3 bases and J lost 0, with 8 bases in between. Germline V lookup: CDR1 LGHNA, CDR2 YSLEER. CDR3 amino acids: CASSHQLTNTGELFF. CDR3 nucleotides: TGCGCCAGCAGCCATCAGCTAACGAACACCGGGGAGCTGTTTTTT.

This clonotype turned up a few times. One base separates it from a far larger clone, so it is likely a read error. This rearrangement joins TRBV7-9 to TRBJ2-3; D is ambiguous. CDR3 size: 11 residues. The germline V and J ends were trimmed by 8 bases and 3 bases, with 6 bases remaining between them. Germline values: CDR1 SEHNR, CDR2 FQNEAQ (reference sequence). The CDR3, as DNA: TGTGCCAGCGGCCCGACAGATACGCAGTATTTT. Translated: CASGPTDTQYF.

This clonotype came up once. A read error may be the cause here, since a much bigger clone is one base away. The chain employs TRBV10-2 and TRBJ2-5; no definite D call. The CDR3 is 14 residues long. V lost 2 bases and J lost 0, with 7 bases in between. The germline CDR1 and CDR2 sequences are WSHSY and SAAADI. The CDR3 DNA reads TGCGCCAGCAGTGAGGATCAGTACCAAGAGACCCAGTACTTC. It is translated as CASSEDQYQETQYF.

This clonotype showed up many times. The rearrangement links TRBV19 to TRBJ2-5; TRBD1 agrees at 7 bases. V shed 6 bases, J shed 0 bases, and the junction held 10 bases outside the gene matches. Germline V gives CDR1 LNHDA, CDR2 SQIVND (reference sequence). The length of the CDR3 is 16 residues. The CDR3 coding sequence is TGTGCCAGTAGCCCCGCCCGTGGGACAGACCAAGAGACCCAGTACTTC. Residues: CASSPARGTDQETQYF.

The chain couples TRBV7-9 to TRBJ2-1; TRBD2 aligns across 9 bases. Germline V lookup: CDR1 SEHNR, CDR2 FQNEAQ (reference sequence). With 3 bases clipped from V and 10 bases from J, the junction kept 10 bases outside the gene matches. The CDR3 length is 15 residues. CDR3 region: CASSLRSGSSEEQFF. The DNA of the CDR3 is TGTGCCAGCAGCTTGCGTAGCGGGAGTTCGGAAGAGCAGTTCTTC.

This clonotype has only one observation. A junction boundary mismatches the germline segment, possibly from a read error. This chain uses TRBV6-5 with TRBJ2-2, with unresolved D. CDR1 and CDR2 (germline): MNHEY, SVGAGI. The length of the CDR3 is 19 residues. The CDR3 DNA reads TGTGCCAGCAGTTACTCGATCATTCTGGGTAGCAGGAACACTGGGGAGCTGTTTTTT. Translating it yields CASSYSIILGSRNTGELFF.

At least ten counts were recorded for this clonotype. J is TRBJ2-1 and V is TRBV4-2, with 10 bases lining up with TRBD2. Germline V CDR1 and CDR2: LGHNA, YNFKEQ. The trim removed 1 base at V and 4 bases at J, leaving 1 base unmatched. The length of the CDR3 is 15 residues. The CDR3 loop is CASSQASGSYNEQFF. The CDR3 DNA sequence: TGTGCCAGCAGCCAAGCTAGCGGGAGTTACAATGAGCAGTTCTTC.

CDR3: CSVEMPPAAFF. The DNA for the CDR3 is TGCAGCGTTGAAATGCCCCCTGCAGCTTTCTTT. This chain links TRBV29-1 with TRBJ1-1; no firm D call. Germline lookup yields CDR1 SQVTM and CDR2 ANQGSEA. There are 11 residues in the CDR3. Between the trimmed V and J ends, which lost 2 bases and 10 bases, there was a span of 11 bases.

This chain uses TRBV12-3 or TRBV12-4 with TRBJ2-2; TRBD1 is a possible D gene (7 bases). The CDR3 extends over 15 amino acids. V was clipped by 5 bases and J by 3 bases, with 13 bases between them. In DNA, the CDR3 is TGTGCCAGCAGTAGGACAGGAGGGGACACCGGGGAGCTGTTTTTT. Protein sequence: CASSRTGGDTGELFF.